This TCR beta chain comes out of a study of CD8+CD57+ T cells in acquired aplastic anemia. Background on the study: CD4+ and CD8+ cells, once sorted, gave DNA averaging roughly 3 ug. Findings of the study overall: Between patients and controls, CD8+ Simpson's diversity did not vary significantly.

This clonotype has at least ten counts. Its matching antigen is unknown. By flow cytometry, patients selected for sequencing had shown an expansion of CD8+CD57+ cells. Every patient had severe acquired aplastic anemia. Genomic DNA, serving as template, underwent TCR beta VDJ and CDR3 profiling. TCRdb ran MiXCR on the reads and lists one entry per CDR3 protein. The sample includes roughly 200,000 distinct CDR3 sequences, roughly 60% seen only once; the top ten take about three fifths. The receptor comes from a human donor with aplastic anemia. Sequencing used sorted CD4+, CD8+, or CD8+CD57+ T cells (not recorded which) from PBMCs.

The CDR3 DNA is TGTGCCATCAGTGAGTACAGGGCCGGGGATAATTCACCCCTCCACTTT. Protein product: CAISEYRAGDNSPLHF. The J gene is TRBJ1-6, the V gene TRBV10-3; D may be TRBD1 (6 bases). V dropped 1 base and J dropped 5 bases, with 12 bases sitting between them. CDR1 is ENHRY and CDR2 is SYGVKD in the germline V gene. The CDR3 is made up of 16 amino acids.